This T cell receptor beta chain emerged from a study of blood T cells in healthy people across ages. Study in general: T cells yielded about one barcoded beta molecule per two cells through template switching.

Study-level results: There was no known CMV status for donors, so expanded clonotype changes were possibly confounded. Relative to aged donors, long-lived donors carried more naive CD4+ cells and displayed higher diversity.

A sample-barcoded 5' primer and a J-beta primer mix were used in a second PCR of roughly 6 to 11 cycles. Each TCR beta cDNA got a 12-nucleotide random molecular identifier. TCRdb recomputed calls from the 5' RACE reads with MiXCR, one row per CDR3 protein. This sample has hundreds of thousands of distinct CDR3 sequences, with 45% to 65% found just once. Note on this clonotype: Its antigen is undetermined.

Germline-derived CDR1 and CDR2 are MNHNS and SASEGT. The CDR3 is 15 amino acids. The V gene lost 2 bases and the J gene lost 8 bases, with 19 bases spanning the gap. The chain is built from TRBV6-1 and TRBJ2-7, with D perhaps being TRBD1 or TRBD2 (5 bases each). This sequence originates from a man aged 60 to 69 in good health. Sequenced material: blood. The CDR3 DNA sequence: TGTGCCAGCAGTGAAAGCAGGGACCAGTCTACGAAGCAGTACTTC. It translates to CASSESRDQSTKQYF.